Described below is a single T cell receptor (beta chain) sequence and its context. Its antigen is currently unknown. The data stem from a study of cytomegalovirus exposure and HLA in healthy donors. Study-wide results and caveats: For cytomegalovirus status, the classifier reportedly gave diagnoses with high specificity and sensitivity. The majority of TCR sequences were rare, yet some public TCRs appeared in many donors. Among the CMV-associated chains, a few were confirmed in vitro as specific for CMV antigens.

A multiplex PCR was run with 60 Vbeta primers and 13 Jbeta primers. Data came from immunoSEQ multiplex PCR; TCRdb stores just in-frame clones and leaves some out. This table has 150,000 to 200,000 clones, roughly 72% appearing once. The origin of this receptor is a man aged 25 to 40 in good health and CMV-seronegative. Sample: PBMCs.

CDR3 coding DNA: TGCGCCAGCAGCTTGGTCACAAAGAACACTGAAGCTTTCTTT. Its translation: CASSLVTKNTEAFF. J is TRBJ1-1 and V is TRBV5-1; D call uncertain. The CDR3 has 14 residues. Germline assignment: CDR1 SGHRS and CDR2 YFSETQ. V shed 0 bases and J shed 1 base, with 7 bases lying between them.